This T cell receptor (beta chain) was profiled in a study of T-cell memory formation after mild COVID-19. About the research overall: The study found TCR clusters largely donor specific.

TCRdb used MiXCR to reprocess the 5' RACE reads, holding one entry per CDR3 protein. The sample records 150,000 or so distinct CDR3 sequences, around a tenth being singletons. The sequence came from a man aged 18 to 35 who had mild COVID-19 (a few samples of this study predate the infection). Cell type and time point are not known. Sequenced material: PBMCs or a T cell subset sorted from them (not recorded which).

The CDR3 loop is CASSLDRAEEKLFF. The CDR3 region has the DNA TGCGCCAGCAGCCTGGACAGGGCCGAGGAAAAACTGTTTTTT. The V call is TRBV5-1, the J call TRBJ1-4; TRBD1 aligns across 8 bases. After removal of 4 bases from V and 8 bases from J, the junction contained 7 bases not matched to a gene. CDR3 length: 14 residues. Germline CDR1 SGHRS, CDR2 YFSETQ.